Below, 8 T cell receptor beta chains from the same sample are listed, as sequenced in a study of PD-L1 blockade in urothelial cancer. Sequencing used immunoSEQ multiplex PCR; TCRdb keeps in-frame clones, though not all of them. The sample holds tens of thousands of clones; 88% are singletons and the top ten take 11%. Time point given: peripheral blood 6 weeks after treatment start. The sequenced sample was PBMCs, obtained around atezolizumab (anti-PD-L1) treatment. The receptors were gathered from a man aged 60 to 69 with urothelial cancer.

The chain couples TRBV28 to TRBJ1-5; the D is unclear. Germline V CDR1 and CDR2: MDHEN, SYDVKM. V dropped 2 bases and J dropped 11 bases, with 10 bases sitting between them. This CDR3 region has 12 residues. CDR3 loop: CASSLPQRAQHF. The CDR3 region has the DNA TGTGCCAGCAGTTTACCCCAACGGGCCCAGCATTTT. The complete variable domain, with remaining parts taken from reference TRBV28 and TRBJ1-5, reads DVKVTQSSRYLVKRTGEKVFLECVQDMDHENMFWYRQDPGLGLRLIYFSYDVKMKEKGDIPEGYSVSREKKERFSLILESASTNQTSMYLCASSLPQRAQHFGDGTRLSIL.

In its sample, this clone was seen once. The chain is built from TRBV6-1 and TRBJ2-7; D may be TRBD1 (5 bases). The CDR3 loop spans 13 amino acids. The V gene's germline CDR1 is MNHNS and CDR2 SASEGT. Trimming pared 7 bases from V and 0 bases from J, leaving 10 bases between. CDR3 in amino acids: CASNERGSYEQYF. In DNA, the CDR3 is TGTGCCAGCAACGAAAGGGGCTCCTACGAGCAGTACTTC.

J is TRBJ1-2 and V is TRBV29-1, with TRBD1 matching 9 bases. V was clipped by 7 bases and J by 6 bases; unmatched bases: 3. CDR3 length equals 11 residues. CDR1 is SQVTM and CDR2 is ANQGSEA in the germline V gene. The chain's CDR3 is CSAQGADGYTF. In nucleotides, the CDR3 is TGCAGCGCACAGGGGGCAGATGGCTACACCTTC.

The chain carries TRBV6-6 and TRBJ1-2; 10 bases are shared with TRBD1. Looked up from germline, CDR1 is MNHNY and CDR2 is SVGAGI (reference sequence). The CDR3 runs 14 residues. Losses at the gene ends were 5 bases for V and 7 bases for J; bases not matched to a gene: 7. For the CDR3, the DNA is TGTGCCAGCAGTCTAGGGACAGGGGTTGTTGGCTACACCTTC. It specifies CASSLGTGVVGYTF.

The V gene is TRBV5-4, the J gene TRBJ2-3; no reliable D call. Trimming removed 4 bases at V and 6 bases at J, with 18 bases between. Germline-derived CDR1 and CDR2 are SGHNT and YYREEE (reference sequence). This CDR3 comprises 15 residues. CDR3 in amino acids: CASSRLKSGSDTQYF. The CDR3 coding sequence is TGTGCCAGCAGCCGATTGAAGTCAGGTTCTGATACGCAGTATTTT.

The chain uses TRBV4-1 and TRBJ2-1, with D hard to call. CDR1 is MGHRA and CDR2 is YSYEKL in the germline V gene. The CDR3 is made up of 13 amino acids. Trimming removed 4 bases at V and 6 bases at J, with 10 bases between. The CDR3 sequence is CASSPAAGNEQFF. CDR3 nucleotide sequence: TGCGCCAGCAGCCCTGCTGCAGGCAATGAGCAGTTCTTC.

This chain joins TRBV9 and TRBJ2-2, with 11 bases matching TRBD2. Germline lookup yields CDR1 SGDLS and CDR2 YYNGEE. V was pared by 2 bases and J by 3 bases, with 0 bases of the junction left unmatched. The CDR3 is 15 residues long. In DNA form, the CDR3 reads TGTGCCAGCAGCGTTAGCGGGGGGGACACCGGGGAGCTGTTTTTT. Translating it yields CASSVSGGDTGELFF.

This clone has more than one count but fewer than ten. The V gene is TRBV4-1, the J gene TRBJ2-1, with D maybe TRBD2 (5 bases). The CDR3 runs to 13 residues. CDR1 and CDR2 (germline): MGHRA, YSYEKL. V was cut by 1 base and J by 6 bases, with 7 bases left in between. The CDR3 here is CASSQGAGNEQFF. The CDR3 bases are TGCGCCAGCAGCCAAGGGGCGGGCAATGAGCAGTTCTTC.